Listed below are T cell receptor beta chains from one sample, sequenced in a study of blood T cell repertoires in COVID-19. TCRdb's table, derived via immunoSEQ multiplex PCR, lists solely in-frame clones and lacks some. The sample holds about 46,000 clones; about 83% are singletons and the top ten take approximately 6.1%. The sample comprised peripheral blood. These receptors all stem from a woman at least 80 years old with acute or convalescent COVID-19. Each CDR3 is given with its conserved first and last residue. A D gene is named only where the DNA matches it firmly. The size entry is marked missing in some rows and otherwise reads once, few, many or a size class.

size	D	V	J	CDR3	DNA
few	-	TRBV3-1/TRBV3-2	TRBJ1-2	CASSQDTVQGGGGYTF	TGTGCCAGCAGCCAAGATACGGTACAGGGAGGGGGTGGCTACACCTTC
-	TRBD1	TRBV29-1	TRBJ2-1	CSVTGTGDNYNEQFF	TGCAGCGTGACCGGGACAGGGGACAATTACAATGAGCAGTTCTTC
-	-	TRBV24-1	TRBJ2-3	CATSDRQVSTQYF	TGTGCCACCAGTGATAGACAGGTTTCCACGCAGTATTTT
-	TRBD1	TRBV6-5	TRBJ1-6	CASSSGQGGSPLHF	TGTGCCAGCAGTTCTGGACAGGGGGGATCACCCCTCCACTTT
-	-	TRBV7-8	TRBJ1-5	CASSGQSGRGDQPQHF	TGTGCCAGCAGTGGACAGTCAGGCAGGGGTGATCAGCCCCAGCATTTT
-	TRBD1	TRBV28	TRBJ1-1	CATQGVTEAFF	TGTGCCACCCAGGGGGTCACTGAAGCTTTCTTT
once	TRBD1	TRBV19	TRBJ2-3	CASIRTGGLGTDTQYF	TGTGCCAGTATTCGGACAGGGGGCTTGGGCACAGATACGCAGTATTTT
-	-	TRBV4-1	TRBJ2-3	CASSQAGAGTRDTQYF	TGCGCCAGCAGCCAAGCTGGCGCGGGCACTAGGGATACGCAGTATTTT
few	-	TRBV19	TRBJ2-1	CASSIPPDYFSYNEQFF	TGTGCCAGTAGTATACCCCCAGACTATTTCTCCTACAATGAGCAGTTCTTC
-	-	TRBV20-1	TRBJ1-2	CSASEGQKEGGYTF	TGCAGTGCTAGTGAGGGACAAAAAGAGGGCGGCTACACCTTC
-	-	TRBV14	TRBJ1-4	CASSLRQNVDEKLFF	TGTGCCAGCAGTCTACGACAGAACGTGGATGAAAAACTGTTTTTT
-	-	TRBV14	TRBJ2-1	CASSPRLGPPGNEQFF	TGTGCCAGCAGCCCGCGACTCGGCCCCCCGGGCAATGAGCAGTTCTTC
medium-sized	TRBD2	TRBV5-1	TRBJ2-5	CASSLGRSGAETQYF	TGCGCCAGCAGCTTGGGTCGCAGCGGGGCGGAGACCCAGTACTTC
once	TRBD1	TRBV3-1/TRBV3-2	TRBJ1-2	CASSQRGTGNYGYTF	TGTGCCAGCAGCCAAAGAGGGACAGGGAACTATGGCTACACCTTC
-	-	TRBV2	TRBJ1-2	CASSTRNYGYTF	TGTGCCAGCTCTACGAGAAATTATGGCTACACCTTC
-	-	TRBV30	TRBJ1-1	CAWMQGWGTEAFF	TGTGCCTGGATGCAGGGATGGGGCACTGAAGCTTTCTTT
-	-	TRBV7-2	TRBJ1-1	CASSLGAILSTEAFF	TGTGCCAGCAGCTTAGGGGCTATCTTGAGTACTGAAGCTTTCTTT
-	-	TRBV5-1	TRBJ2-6	CASSLAGRSGANVLTF	TGCGCCAGCAGCTTGGCAGGAAGGTCTGGGGCCAACGTCCTGACTTTC
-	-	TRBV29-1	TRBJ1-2	CSALRGDYGYTF	TGCAGCGCCCTCAGGGGAGACTATGGCTACACCTTC
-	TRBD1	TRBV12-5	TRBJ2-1	CASGLGQGVSVNEQFF	TGTGCTAGTGGTTTGGGACAGGGGGTATCCGTTAATGAGCAGTTCTTC
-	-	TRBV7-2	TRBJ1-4	CASSLVGGANEKLFF	TGTGCCAGCAGCTTGGTCGGGGGGGCTAATGAAAAACTGTTTTTT
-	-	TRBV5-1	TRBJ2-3	CASREGGADTQYF	TGCGCCAGCAGGGAAGGGGGTGCAGATACGCAGTATTTT
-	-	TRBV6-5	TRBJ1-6	CASRTIGGTSPLHF	TGTGCCAGCAGAACCATCGGTGGTACTTCACCCCTCCACTTT
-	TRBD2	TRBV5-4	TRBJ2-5	CASSIGLAGVRETQYF	TGTGCCAGCAGCATCGGACTAGCGGGGGTCCGGGAGACCCAGTACTTC
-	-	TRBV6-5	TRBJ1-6	CASSYQGPLALHF	TGTGCCAGCAGTTACCAGGGGCCCCTGGCCCTCCACTTT
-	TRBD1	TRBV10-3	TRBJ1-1	CASGQSYTEAFF	TGTGCCTCGGGACAGTCCTACACTGAAGCTTTCTTT
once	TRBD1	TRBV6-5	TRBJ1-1	CASSSLPGQATTEAFF	TGTGCCAGCAGTTCGCTCCCGGGACAGGCGACCACTGAAGCTTTCTTT
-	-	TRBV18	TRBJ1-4	CASSLSIRGANEKLFF	TGTGCCAGCTCACTTTCTATCAGGGGAGCTAATGAAAAACTGTTTTTT
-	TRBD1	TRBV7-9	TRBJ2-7	CASSQDRDRAWEQYF	TGTGCCAGCAGCCAAGACCGGGACAGGGCATGGGAGCAGTACTTC
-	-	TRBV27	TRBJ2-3	CASSLSTWGGSDTQYF	TGTGCCAGCAGTTTATCCACTTGGGGGGGCTCGGATACGCAGTATTTT
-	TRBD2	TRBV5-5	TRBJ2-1	CASSRDSAGDYNEQFF	TGTGCCAGCAGCCGGGATTCAGCGGGGGACTACAATGAGCAGTTCTTC
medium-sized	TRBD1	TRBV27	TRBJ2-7	CASSKTGGPGYEQYF	TGTGCCAGCAGCAAAACAGGGGGCCCAGGGTACGAGCAGTACTTC
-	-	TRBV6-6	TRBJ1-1	CASSSESGQMNTEAFF	TGTGCCAGCAGCTCCGAAAGTGGACAGATGAACACTGAAGCTTTCTTT
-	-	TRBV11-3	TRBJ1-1	CASSLDSGADTEAFF	TGTGCCAGCAGCTTAGATTCCGGTGCGGACACTGAAGCTTTCTTT
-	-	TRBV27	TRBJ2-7	CASSLSYPGFYEQYF	TGTGCCAGCAGTCTATCTTACCCGGGTTTCTACGAGCAGTACTTC
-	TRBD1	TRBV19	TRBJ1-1	CASTTGTGDIMNTEAFF	TGTGCCAGTACCACCGGGACAGGAGATATTATGAACACTGAAGCTTTCTTT
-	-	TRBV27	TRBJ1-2	CASSLSAGLYGYTF	TGTGCCAGCAGTTTATCGGCAGGGCTCTATGGCTACACCTTC
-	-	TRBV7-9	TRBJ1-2	CASSAGTLYGYTF	TGTGCCAGCAGCGCCGGGACACTTTATGGCTACACCTTC
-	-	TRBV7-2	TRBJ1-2	CASSLGSSNYGYTF	TGTGCCAGCAGCCTCGGGTCCTCTAACTATGGCTACACCTTC
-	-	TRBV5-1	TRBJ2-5	CASSVRAETQYF	TGCGCCAGCAGCGTCAGGGCAGAGACCCAGTACTTC
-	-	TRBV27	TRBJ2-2	CASSQSTGRPGELFF	TGTGCCAGCAGTCAGTCGACAGGCCGCCCCGGGGAGCTGTTTTTT
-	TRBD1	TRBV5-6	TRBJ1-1	CASSAQGWNEAFF	TGTGCCAGCAGCGCACAGGGGTGGAATGAAGCTTTCTTT
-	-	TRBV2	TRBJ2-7	CASNPDRDEQYF	TGTGCCAGCAATCCAGATCGTGACGAGCAGTACTTC
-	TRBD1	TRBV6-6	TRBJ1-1	CASSPGTGVLDTEAFF	TGTGCCAGCAGTCCCGGGACAGGGGTGTTGGACACTGAAGCTTTCTTT
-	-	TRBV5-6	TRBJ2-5	CASSSIVETQYF	TGTGCCAGCAGCTCTATTGTGGAGACCCAGTACTTC
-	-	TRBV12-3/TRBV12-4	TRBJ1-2	CASSLVRAGYTF	TGTGCCAGCAGTTTGGTCAGGGCTGGCTACACCTTC
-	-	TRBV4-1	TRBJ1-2	CASSQMTVNYGYTF	TGCGCCAGCAGCCAGATGACAGTGAACTATGGCTACACCTTC
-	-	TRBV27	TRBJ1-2	CASSLDIWYGYTF	TGTGCCAGCAGTTTAGACATTTGGTACGGCTACACCTTC
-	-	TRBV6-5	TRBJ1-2	CASQLSVRGSYGYTF	TGTGCCAGCCAGTTAAGCGTCAGGGGCAGCTATGGCTACACCTTC
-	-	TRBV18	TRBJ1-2	CASSLTVSPNYGYTF	TGTGCCAGCTCGTTGACAGTTTCCCCCAACTATGGCTACACCTTC
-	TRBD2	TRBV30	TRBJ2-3	CAWIATSGPYTDTQYF	TGTGCCTGGATTGCGACTAGCGGGCCATACACAGATACGCAGTATTTT
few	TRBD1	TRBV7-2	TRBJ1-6	CASSLTTGADSPLHF	TGTGCCAGCAGCCTTACGACAGGGGCGGATTCACCCCTCCACTTT